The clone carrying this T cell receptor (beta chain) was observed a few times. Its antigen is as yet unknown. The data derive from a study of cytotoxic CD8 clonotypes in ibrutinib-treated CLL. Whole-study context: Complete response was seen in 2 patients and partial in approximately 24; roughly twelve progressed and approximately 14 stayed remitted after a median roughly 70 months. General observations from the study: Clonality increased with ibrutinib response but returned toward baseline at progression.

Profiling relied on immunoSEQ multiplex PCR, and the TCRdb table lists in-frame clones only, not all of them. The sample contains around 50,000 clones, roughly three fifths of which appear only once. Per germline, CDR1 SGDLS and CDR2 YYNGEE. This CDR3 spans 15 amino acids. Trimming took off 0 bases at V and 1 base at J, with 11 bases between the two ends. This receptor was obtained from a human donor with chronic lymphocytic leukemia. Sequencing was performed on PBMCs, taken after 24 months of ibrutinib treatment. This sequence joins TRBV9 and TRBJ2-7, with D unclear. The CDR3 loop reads CASSVDRAESYEQYF. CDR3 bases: TGTGCCAGCAGCGTAGATCGGGCGGAATCCTACGAGCAGTACTTC.